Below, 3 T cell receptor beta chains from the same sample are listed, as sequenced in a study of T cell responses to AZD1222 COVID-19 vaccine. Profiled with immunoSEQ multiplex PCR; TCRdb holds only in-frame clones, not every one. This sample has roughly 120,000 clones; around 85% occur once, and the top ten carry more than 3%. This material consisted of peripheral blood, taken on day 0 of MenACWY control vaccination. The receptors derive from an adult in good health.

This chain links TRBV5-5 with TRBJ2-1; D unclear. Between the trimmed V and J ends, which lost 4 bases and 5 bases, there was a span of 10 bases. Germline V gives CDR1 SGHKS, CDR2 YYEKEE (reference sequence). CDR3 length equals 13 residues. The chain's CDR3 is CASSPGPDNEQFF. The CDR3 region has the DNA TGTGCCAGCAGCCCCGGACCGGACAATGAGCAGTTCTTC.

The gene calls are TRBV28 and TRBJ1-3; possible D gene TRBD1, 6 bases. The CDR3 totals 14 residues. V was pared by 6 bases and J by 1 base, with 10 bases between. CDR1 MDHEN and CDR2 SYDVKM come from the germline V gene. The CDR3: CASRPTGSGNTIYF. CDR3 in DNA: TGTGCCAGCAGGCCAACAGGGTCTGGAAACACCATATATTTT.

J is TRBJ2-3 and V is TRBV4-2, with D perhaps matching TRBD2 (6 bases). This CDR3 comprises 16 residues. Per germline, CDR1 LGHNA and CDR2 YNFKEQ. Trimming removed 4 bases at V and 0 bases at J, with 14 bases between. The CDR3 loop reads CASSRLRGDSTDTQYF. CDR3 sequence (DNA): TGTGCCAGCAGCCGTCTTCGCGGGGATAGCACAGATACGCAGTATTTT.